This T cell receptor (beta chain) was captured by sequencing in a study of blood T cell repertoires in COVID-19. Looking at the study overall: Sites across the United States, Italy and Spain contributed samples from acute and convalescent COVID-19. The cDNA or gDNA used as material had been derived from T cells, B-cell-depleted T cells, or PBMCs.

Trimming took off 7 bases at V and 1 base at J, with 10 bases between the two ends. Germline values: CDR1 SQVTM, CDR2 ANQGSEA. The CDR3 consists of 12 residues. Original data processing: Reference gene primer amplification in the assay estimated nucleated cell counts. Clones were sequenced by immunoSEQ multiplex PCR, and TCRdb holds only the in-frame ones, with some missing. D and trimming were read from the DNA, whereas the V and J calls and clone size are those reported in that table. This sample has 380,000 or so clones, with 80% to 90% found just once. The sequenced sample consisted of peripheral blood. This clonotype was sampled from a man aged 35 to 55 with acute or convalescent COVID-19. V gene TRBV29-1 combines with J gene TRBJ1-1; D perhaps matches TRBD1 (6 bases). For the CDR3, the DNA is TGCAGCGCGGGACACCCGAACACTGAAGCTTTCTTT. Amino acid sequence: CSAGHPNTEAFF.